Here is one TCR beta chain with its context. Antigen unknown. Profiling relied on immunoSEQ multiplex PCR, and the TCRdb table lists in-frame clones only, not all of them. The sample has roughly 160,000 clones, less than 95% seen once. The sample is drawn from a study of T cell responses to AZD1222 COVID-19 vaccine. Whole-study results and caveats: Only 5 or 6 people who got AZD1222 tested seropositive at baseline. Nearly half of spike-specific TCRs reportedly target unmutated variant regions. Donors skewed white British and female; clonal diversity was possibly underestimated. The repertoires were collected only after the peak T cell response.

This CDR3 comprises 14 residues. CDR1 and CDR2 from the germline V gene are LNHDA and SQIVND (reference sequence). J was trimmed by 5 bases and V by 6 bases; bases with no gene match: 7. The chain couples TRBV19 to TRBJ2-3, with 8 nucleotides matching TRBD2. This specimen consisted of peripheral blood, obtained on day 0 of AZD1222 vaccination. This clonotype was sampled from an adult in good health. CDR3 protein: CASSGGAEIDTQYF. In nucleotides, the CDR3 is TGTGCCAGTAGCGGGGGGGCAGAGATAGATACGCAGTATTTT.